This T cell receptor beta chain was observed in a study of monozygotic twins with inflammatory bowel disease. CDR1 and CDR2 from the germline V gene are SQVTM and ANQGSEA. The CDR3 is 14 residues long. With the 5' RACE reads reprocessed, TCRdb shows one record per CDR3 protein and no DNA. The table lists approximately 120,000 distinct CDR3 sequences. Sequencing was performed on blood. This sequence was found in a human donor with ulcerative colitis or Crohn's disease, or a healthy co-twin of an affected twin (not recorded which). V gene TRBV29-1 combines with J gene TRBJ2-3; TCRdb's D gene call, TRBD1, goes unchecked for lack of DNA. The CDR3 sequence is CSVVGTPSTDTQYF.